Each of the 31 T cell receptor beta chains below was sequenced from the same sample in a study of molecular identifiers for immune sequencing clone quantification. TCRdb called the PCR reads again in MiXCR, with one record for every CDR3 protein. The sample lists about 510,000 distinct CDR3 sequences, around 23% occurring once. The sample consisted of naive CD8+ T cells from blood, with Jurkat cell RNA spiked in. Described subset: FACS-sorted CD8+CD4-CCR7+CD45RA+ naive T cells. These receptors were collected from a human donor in good health. Some libraries in this study had Jurkat cell RNA spiked in.

This clonotype was observed at least ten times. CDR3 DNA sequence: TGTGCCAGCAGTGAACCAACCAAAGAGACCCAGTACTTC. Its translation is CASSEPTKETQYF. V and J are TRBV25-1 and TRBJ2-5; the D is unclear. V lost 2 bases to trimming and J lost 3 bases, with 7 bases between them. The CDR3 runs 13 residues. Germline lookup yields CDR1 MGHDK and CDR2 SYGVNS.

This clonotype showed up just a few times. The CDR3 region has the DNA TGTGCCAGCAGTTCTCGATTGAGGATGAACACTGAAGCTTTCTTT. This translates into CASSSRLRMNTEAFF. The V call is TRBV27, the J call TRBJ1-1; D is ambiguous. Trimming cost V 4 bases and J 0 bases, with 12 bases left between them. The CDR3 runs 15 residues. Germline CDR1 is MNHEY and CDR2 is SMNVEV (reference sequence).

This clonotype was found a few times. This sequence joins TRBV7-9 and TRBJ1-1; tentatively, D is TRBD1 (5 bases). The CDR3 contains 13 residues. Germline CDR1 and CDR2: SEHNR and FQNEAQ (reference sequence). V was cut by 5 bases and J by 7 bases, with 14 bases left in between. In nucleotides, the CDR3 is TGTGCCAGCAGCCCCCCCCGGGACCGTGAAGCTTTCTTT. Its translation is CASSPPRDREAFF.

This clonotype was detected ten times or more. The V call is TRBV18, the J call TRBJ2-3, with 7 positions matching TRBD2. V was pared by 0 bases and J by 3 bases, with 3 bases of the junction left unmatched. The CDR3 contains 15 residues. From germline, CDR1 is KGHSH and CDR2 LQKENI. The CDR3 reads CASSPPEGGTDTQYF. As DNA, the CDR3 is TGTGCCAGCTCACCACCGGAGGGAGGGACAGATACGCAGTATTTT. Full variable domain (remainder filled in from reference TRBV18 and TRBJ2-3): NAGVMQNPRHLVRRRGQEARLRCSPMKGHSHVYWYRQLPEEGLKFMVYLQKENIIDESGMPKERFSAEFPKEGPSILRIQQVVRGDSAAYFCASSPPEGGTDTQYFGPGTRLTVL.

This chain joins TRBV7-2 and TRBJ2-2; TRBD1 matches 11 bases. Germline V gene data show CDR1 as SGHTA and CDR2 as FQGNSA. There are 17 residues in the CDR3. J gave up 4 bases and V 5 bases, and 9 bases lay outside the gene matches. CDR3 amino acids: CASSNWDRGTVTGELFF. Written as DNA, the CDR3 is TGTGCCAGCAGCAACTGGGACAGGGGGACGGTCACCGGGGAGCTGTTTTTT.

The table lists this clonotype with a few counts. V usage is TRBV2 and J usage is TRBJ1-4; a possible D gene is TRBD1 (6 bases). V was pared by 10 bases and J by 2 bases, with 17 bases between. In germline, CDR1 is SNHLY, CDR2 FYNNEI. The CDR3 covers 15 residues. The CDR3 sequence is CATLWGHRTNEKLFF. CDR3 sequence (DNA): TGTGCCACCCTTTGGGGGCATAGGACTAATGAAAAACTGTTTTTT.

In regard to this clonotype: A single base separates this from a much larger clone, so it may be a read error. The V call is TRBV12-3 or TRBV12-4, the J call TRBJ2-3, with D possibly matching TRBD2 (6 bases). CDR3 length: 16 amino acids. V gave up 6 bases and J gave up 2 bases, with 18 bases separating them. Written as DNA, the CDR3 is TGTGCCAGCAGGCCCCGACTAGTGGGGCCCACAGATACGCAGTATTTT. Protein sequence: CASRPRLVGPTDTQYF.

This clonotype was detected only a few times. The chain employs TRBV18 and TRBJ1-1; a possible D gene is TRBD1 (6 bases). This CDR3 spans 19 amino acids. V lost 3 bases, J lost 1 base, and 24 bases lay in between. From germline, CDR1 is KGHSH and CDR2 LQKENI. CDR3 protein: CASSPTDAGVIAENTEAFF. As DNA, the CDR3 is TGTGCCAGCTCACCGACCGATGCAGGGGTGATAGCTGAGAACACTGAAGCTTTCTTT.

This clonotype was seen many times. The chain has TRBV4-1 and TRBJ1-5; D gene unclear. The germline CDR1 and CDR2 sequences are MGHRA and YSYEKL. Between the trimmed V and J ends, which lost 4 bases and 1 base, there was a span of 11 bases. The CDR3 runs to 15 residues. The CDR3 DNA reads TGCGCCAGCAGCCCCACTGGGATAAGCAATCAGCCCCAGCATTTT. Its protein product is CASSPTGISNQPQHF.

In its sample, this clonotype was seen many times. V is TRBV9 and J is TRBJ2-5; D gene ambiguous. V lost 4 bases, J lost 2 bases, and 12 bases lay in between. CDR3 length equals 14 residues. CDR1 SGDLS and CDR2 YYNGEE come from the germline V gene. CDR3 in amino acids: CASSPELVQETQYF. The CDR3 DNA sequence: TGTGCCAGCAGCCCAGAGTTAGTGCAAGAGACCCAGTACTTC.

Concerning this clonotype itself: A much more abundant neighbour one base away suggests this may be a read error. The V and J genes are TRBV4-3 and TRBJ2-5, with D unclear. There are 15 residues in the CDR3. V was pared by 1 base and J by 5 bases, with 14 bases between. Germline lookup yields CDR1 LGHNA and CDR2 YSLEER. The CDR3 DNA follows: TGCGCCAGCAGCCAAGGTCTCACCAGAGCCGAGACCCAGTACTTC. Encoded protein: CASSQGLTRAETQYF.

Ten or more counts support this clonotype. The chain recombines TRBV30 with TRBJ2-1; 10 nucleotides align to TRBD2. V was pared by 1 base and J by 8 bases, with 5 bases of the junction left unmatched. Germline V CDR1 and CDR2: GTSNPN, SVGIG (reference sequence). This CDR3 spans 14 amino acids. The CDR3 DNA reads TGTGCCTGGAGTGAACTAGCGGGGATAGATGAGCAGTTCTTC. As protein: CAWSELAGIDEQFF.

With respect to this clonotype: Since a much larger clone is just one base distant, this may be a read error. The V and J genes are TRBV9 and TRBJ2-3, with D perhaps TRBD2 (6 bases). Germline V gives CDR1 SGDLS, CDR2 YYNGEE. The CDR3 has 15 residues. V lost 6 bases to trimming and J lost 0 bases, with 14 bases between them. CDR3 residues: CASNLVAESTDTQYF. Written as DNA, the CDR3 is TGTGCCAGCAACTTAGTAGCGGAGAGCACAGATACGCAGTATTTT.

As concerns this clonotype: A much larger clone lies a single base off, so this may be a read error. The chain combines TRBV4-1 with TRBJ1-1; 7 bases agree with TRBD1. The V gene's germline CDR1 is MGHRA and CDR2 YSYEKL. This CDR3 has 15 residues. J was trimmed by 1 base and V by 5 bases; bases with no gene match: 7. CDR3 in DNA: TGCGCCAGCAGCACGCGGGACAGTGGGAACACTGAAGCTTTCTTT. It translates to CASSTRDSGNTEAFF.

The chain couples TRBV27 to TRBJ2-3; 10 bases are shared with TRBD2. Germline-derived CDR1 and CDR2 are MNHEY and SMNVEV (reference sequence). The CDR3 is 13 residues long. V lost 4 bases to trimming and J lost 9 bases; unmatched junction nucleotides: 4. For the CDR3, the DNA is TGTGCCAGCAGTTCTAGCGGGAGCGGCACGCAGTATTTT. It yields the protein CASSSSGSGTQYF.

This clonotype was seen more than once but under ten times. CDR3 sequence (DNA): TGCGCCAGCAGCCAGGGCGAGGGACTAGCCCGGTGGGGTGAGACCCAGTACTTC. It is translated as CASSQGEGLARWGETQYF. V is TRBV4-1 and J is TRBJ2-5, with 9 nucleotides matching TRBD2. Germline CDR1 and CDR2: MGHRA and YSYEKL. J gave up 5 bases and V 3 bases, and 16 bases lay outside the gene matches. CDR3 size: 18 residues.

As for this clonotype: Lacking the conserved final phenylalanine or tryptophan, this CDR3 likely reflects a read error. The DNA of the CDR3 is TGTGCCAGTAGTATAGGGACAGGGGTCGGCGAGCAGTACATC. Amino acids: CASSIGTGVGEQYI. The rearrangement joins TRBV19 to TRBJ2-7, with 9 nucleotides matching TRBD1. The CDR3 consists of 14 residues. With 1 base clipped from V and 6 bases from J, the junction kept 4 bases outside the gene matches. Germline assignment: CDR1 LNHDA and CDR2 SQIVND (reference sequence).

The chain joins TRBV11-3 to TRBJ2-1; 9 bases agree with TRBD1. V was pared by 5 bases and J by 14 bases, with 7 bases of the junction left unmatched. Germline-derived CDR1 and CDR2 are SGHNT and YENEEA. The CDR3 covers 12 residues. CDR3 amino acids: CASSNTGGREFF. In DNA, the CDR3 is TGTGCCAGCAGCAATACAGGGGGCCGGGAGTTCTTC.

Comment on this clonotype: One end of the junction fails to match germline, which may point to a read error. V and J are TRBV4-3 and TRBJ2-1; TRBD1 is a possible D gene (6 bases). This CDR3 contains 16 residues. Germline CDR1 is LGHNA and CDR2 is YSLEER. The CDR3 here is CASGQDGTGSYNEQFF. The CDR3 coding sequence is TGCGCCAGCGGCCAAGATGGTACAGGGTCCTACAATGAGCAGTTCTTC.

This clonotype was counted many times. The chain carries TRBV6-5 and TRBJ2-1, with D hard to call. The CDR3 loop spans 13 amino acids. V was cut by 6 bases and J by 5 bases, with 11 bases left in between. Looked up from germline, CDR1 is MNHEY and CDR2 is SVGAGI. The CDR3 spells CASSKIINNEQFF. DNA of the CDR3: TGTGCCAGCAGCAAAATCATCAACAATGAGCAGTTCTTC.

The rearrangement joins TRBV4-3 to TRBJ2-7; the match to TRBD1 covers 9 bases. Germline CDR1 LGHNA, CDR2 YSLEER. The V segment lost 3 bases and the J segment 5 bases; nucleotides outside the gene matches: 5. This CDR3 has 14 amino acids. CDR3 loop: CASSQGTGRDEQYF. The CDR3 DNA sequence: TGCGCCAGCAGCCAGGGGACAGGGCGCGACGAGCAGTACTTC.

This clonotype came up a few times. The gene calls are TRBV7-3 and TRBJ2-3, with 8 bases fitting TRBD2. The V segment lost 3 bases and the J segment 5 bases; nucleotides outside the gene matches: 10. Germline V lookup: CDR1 SGHTA, CDR2 FQGTGA. CDR3 size: 16 residues. CDR3 protein: CASSFGIAGTVDTQYF. In DNA form, the CDR3 reads TGTGCCAGCAGCTTTGGGATAGCGGGAACTGTAGATACGCAGTATTTT.

This clonotype was counted once. No conserved phenylalanine or tryptophan is present at the end of the CDR3, so a read error is the likely explanation. The rearrangement joins TRBV4-1 to TRBJ2-5; 8 bases map to TRBD2. The trim removed 0 bases at V and 2 bases at J, leaving 2 bases unmatched. CDR3 length: 15 residues. Germline CDR1 is MGHRA and CDR2 is YSYEKL. The CDR3 region has the DNA TGCGCCAGCAGCCAAGATCCGGGGGGGCAAGAGACCCAGTACATC. Its protein is CASSQDPGGQETQYI.

This clonotype was observed many times. The V gene is TRBV7-2, the J gene TRBJ1-1; D not certain. This CDR3 spans 14 amino acids. Per germline, CDR1 SGHTA and CDR2 FQGNSA. Trimming removed 3 bases at V and 0 bases at J, with 8 bases between. In nucleotides, the CDR3 is TGTGCCAGCAGCTTTTTCGGACTGAACACTGAAGCTTTCTTT. As protein: CASSFFGLNTEAFF.

Only a few counts were recorded for this clonotype. J is TRBJ2-1 and V is TRBV7-9; TRBD2 matches at 11 bases. J was trimmed by 8 bases and V by 1 base; bases with no gene match: 4. This CDR3 contains 15 residues. CDR1 SEHNR and CDR2 FQNEAQ come from the germline V gene (reference sequence). The CDR3 nucleotides are TGTGCCAGCAGCTTAGGTTTGACTAGCGGGGATGAGCAGTTCTTC. Its protein product is CASSLGLTSGDEQFF. Supplemented by reference TRBV7-9 and TRBJ2-1, the full variable domain reads DTGVSQNPRHKITKRGQNVTFRCDPISEHNRLYWYRQTLGQGPEFLTYFQNEAQLEKSRLLSDRFSAERPKGSFSTLEIQRTEQGDSAMYLCASSLGLTSGDEQFFGPGTRLTVL.

This clonotype was seen many times. The chain employs TRBV7-6 and TRBJ2-3, with a possible D match to TRBD2 (5 bases). CDR3 length: 17 residues. The V and J ends lost 5 bases and 3 bases respectively, with 21 bases between them. Germline V lookup: CDR1 SGHVS, CDR2 FNYEAQ. CDR3 region: CASSRRGRQATTDTQYF. CDR3 DNA sequence: TGTGCCAGCAGCAGGAGAGGGCGGCAGGCTACTACAGATACGCAGTATTTT.

Details on this clonotype: A much larger clonotype is one base distant, so this may be a read error. This chain joins TRBV7-9 and TRBJ1-1; D gene uncertain. The CDR3 loop spans 12 amino acids. CDR1 is SEHNR, CDR2 FQNEAQ, per germline (reference sequence). The CDR3 region has the DNA TGTGCCAGCAGGCCCTCGAACACTGGAGCTTTCTTT. Translated: CASRPSNTGAFF.

There are many counts of this clonotype. This chain links TRBV4-1 with TRBJ1-5; D uncertain. Between the trimmed V and J ends, which lost 0 bases and 7 bases, there was a span of 7 bases. This CDR3 has 13 amino acids. Germline loops: CDR1 MGHRA, CDR2 YSYEKL. Here the CDR3 reads CASSQDPGQPQHF. The CDR3 DNA reads as TGCGCCAGCAGCCAAGATCCGGGGCAGCCCCAGCATTTT.

This clonotype has only a few counts. This sequence joins TRBV27 and TRBJ2-1, with 7 bases identical to TRBD2. Trimming cost V 6 bases and J 4 bases; bases outside gene matches: 3. Germline V gene lookup returns CDR1 MNHEY and CDR2 SMNVEV (reference sequence). The CDR3 has 13 amino acids. DNA of the CDR3: TGTGCCAGCAGGAGGGAGGGGTACAATGAGCAGTTCTTC. This translates into CASRREGYNEQFF.

The chain has TRBV4-3 and TRBJ2-1; D is uncertain. V lost 0 bases to trimming and J lost 5 bases, with 11 bases between them. The CDR3 is 15 residues long. Germline CDR1 reads LGHNA; CDR2 reads YSLEER. The CDR3 sequence: CASSQDPTSDNEQFF. CDR3 nucleotides: TGCGCCAGCAGCCAAGACCCCACCAGCGACAATGAGCAGTTCTTC.

V usage is TRBV7-6 and J usage is TRBJ2-2, with TRBD1 identical over 7 bases. The CDR3 has 15 amino acids. V shed 4 bases, J shed 5 bases, and the junction held 7 bases outside the gene matches. CDR1 SGHVS and CDR2 FNYEAQ come from the germline V gene. The CDR3 reads CASSSPQGVTGELFF. The DNA of the CDR3 is TGTGCCAGCAGCTCGCCTCAGGGGGTGACCGGGGAGCTGTTTTTT.